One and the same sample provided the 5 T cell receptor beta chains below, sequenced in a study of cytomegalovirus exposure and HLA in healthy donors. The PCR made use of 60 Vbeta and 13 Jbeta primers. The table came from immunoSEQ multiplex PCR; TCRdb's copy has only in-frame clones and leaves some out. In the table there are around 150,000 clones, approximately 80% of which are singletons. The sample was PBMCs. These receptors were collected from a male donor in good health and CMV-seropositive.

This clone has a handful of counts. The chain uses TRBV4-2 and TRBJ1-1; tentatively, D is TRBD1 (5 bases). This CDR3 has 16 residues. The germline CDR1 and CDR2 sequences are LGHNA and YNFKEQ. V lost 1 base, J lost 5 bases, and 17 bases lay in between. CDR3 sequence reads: CASSQAEDIAGTEAFF. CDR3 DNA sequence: TGTGCCAGCAGCCAAGCGGAGGACATCGCGGGGACTGAAGCTTTCTTT.

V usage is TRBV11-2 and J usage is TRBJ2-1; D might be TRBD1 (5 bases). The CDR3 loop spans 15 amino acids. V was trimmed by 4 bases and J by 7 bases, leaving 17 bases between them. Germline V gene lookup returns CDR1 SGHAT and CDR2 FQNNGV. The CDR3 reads CASSSLTTVGNEQFF. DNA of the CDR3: TGTGCCAGCAGCTCCCTCACGACAGTTGGTAATGAGCAGTTCTTC.

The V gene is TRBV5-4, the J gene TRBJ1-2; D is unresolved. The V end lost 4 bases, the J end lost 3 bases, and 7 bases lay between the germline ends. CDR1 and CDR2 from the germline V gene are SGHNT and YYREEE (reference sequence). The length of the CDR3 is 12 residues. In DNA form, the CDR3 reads TGTGCCAGCAGCGCAACACACTATGGCTACACCTTC. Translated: CASSATHYGYTF.

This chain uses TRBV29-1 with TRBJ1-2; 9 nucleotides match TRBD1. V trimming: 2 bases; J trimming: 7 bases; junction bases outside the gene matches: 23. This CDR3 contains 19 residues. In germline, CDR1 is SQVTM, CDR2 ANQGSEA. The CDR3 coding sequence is TGCAGCGTTGAATCCCCCTGGAGGTCAACACAAGGGACAGGGATTGGCTACACCTTC. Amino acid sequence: CSVESPWRSTQGTGIGYTF.

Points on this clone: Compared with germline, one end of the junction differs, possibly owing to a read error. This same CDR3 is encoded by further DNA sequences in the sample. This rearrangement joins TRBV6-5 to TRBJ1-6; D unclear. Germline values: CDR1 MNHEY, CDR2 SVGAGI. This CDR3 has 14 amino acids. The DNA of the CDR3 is TGTGCCAGCACCCAAAACCCAGATAATTCCCCCCTCCACTTT. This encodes CASTQNPDNSPLHF.